The clone carrying this T cell receptor (beta chain) was found a few times. What it recognizes is unknown. For the second PCR, which ran for roughly 7 to 11 cycles, a sample-barcoded 5' primer and a J-beta primer mix were used. Every sample returned 3 million or more CDR3-containing paired-end reads. TCRdb reanalysed the 5' RACE reads using MiXCR and keeps one entry per CDR3 protein. The data hold 950,000 to 1,200,000 distinct CDR3 sequences, with 30% to 40% observed a single time. This specimen comes from a study of blood T cells in healthy people across ages. Findings and caveats of the study: In older individuals, TCR beta diversity per million T cells was lower, falling roughly linearly with age. Long-lived donors had more naive CD4+ cells and higher diversity than aged donors.

Deletions cut 8 bases from V and 3 bases from J, with 22 bases between. The CDR3 consists of 16 residues. The germline V gene has CDR1 MNHNY and CDR2 SVGAGI (reference sequence). The gene calls are TRBV6-6 and TRBJ1-2; D gene unclear. The TCR comes from a young man in good health. The sequenced sample was blood. CDR3 residues: CASHFGRVRLYYGYTF. DNA of the CDR3: TGTGCCAGCCATTTCGGCCGTGTCAGACTCTACTATGGCTACACCTTC.